What follows are 9 T cell receptor beta chains derived from one specimen sequenced in a study of blood T cell repertoires in COVID-19 (dated by TCRdb to the early 2020s). The library was generated by the immunoSEQ multiplex PCR assay. TCRdb limited this immuneACCESS table to in-frame rearrangements with V and J called. A share of clones is missing; checked studies link under half to unresolved V genes, and the rest is unexplained. In all, the sample holds roughly 460,000 clones, and roughly 89% of those were seen once. The top ten constitute about 0.91% of the sample. Sequences were obtained from peripheral blood. These receptors originate from a man between 18 and 35 years old with COVID-19, enrolled during active disease.

The chain uses TRBV6-5 and TRBJ1-3; D not resolved. The germline CDR1 and CDR2 sequences are MNHEY and SVGAGI. Trimming removed 8 bases at V and 0 bases at J, with 11 bases between. The CDR3 extends over 14 amino acids. CDR3 sequence: CASDITSSGNTIYF. The DNA for the CDR3 is TGTGCCAGCGATATTACAAGCTCTGGAAACACCATATATTTT.

The chain links TRBV19 to TRBJ2-7; TRBD1 agrees at 9 bases. This CDR3 is built from 16 residues. V shed 5 bases and J 0 bases; nucleotides not matched to a gene: 8. Looked up from germline, CDR1 is LNHDA and CDR2 is SQIVND (reference sequence). CDR3 DNA sequence: TGTGCCAGTAGTCCCCGGGGACAGGGTGGCTCCTACGAGCAGTACTTC. Translating gives CASSPRGQGGSYEQYF.

The CDR3 here is CASGDRPYQETQYF. In DNA, the CDR3 is TGTGCCAGCGGGGACAGACCGTACCAAGAGACCCAGTACTTC. This chain connects TRBV6-5 to TRBJ2-5; 7 bases match TRBD1. V dropped 8 bases and J dropped 0; count of bases not matched to a gene: 6. The CDR3 has 14 amino acids. Germline lookup yields CDR1 MNHEY and CDR2 SVGAGI.

The rearrangement joins TRBV5-1 to TRBJ2-3, with 12 nucleotides matching TRBD1. Trimming took 4 bases from V and 5 from J; bases not matched to a gene: 8. The CDR3 consists of 16 residues. The germline CDR1 and CDR2 sequences are SGHRS and YFSETQ. DNA for the CDR3: TGCGCCAGCAGCACAGGCCGGGACAGGGGGCGAGATACGCAGTATTTT. Translation gives CASSTGRDRGRDTQYF.

J is TRBJ2-2 and V is TRBV20-1; 7 nucleotides line up with TRBD1. Germline V lookup: CDR1 DFQATT, CDR2 SNEGSKA (reference sequence). With 3 bases clipped from V and 3 bases from J, the junction kept 7 bases outside the gene matches. The CDR3 is made up of 15 amino acids. As DNA, the CDR3 is TGCAGTGCTAGTGCAGGGGGTTTTTACACCGGGGAGCTGTTTTTT. As protein: CSASAGGFYTGELFF.

This sequence joins TRBV7-2 and TRBJ1-5, with D hard to call. Per the germline V gene, CDR1 is SGHTA and CDR2 is FQGNSA. The CDR3 consists of 14 residues. The V end was cut by 5 bases, the J end by 0 bases, with 8 bases between. The CDR3 nucleotides are TGTGCCAGCAGCCAAGAGTATAGCAATCAGCCCCAGCATTTT. Protein product: CASSQEYSNQPQHF.

The chain has TRBV6-5 and TRBJ2-7; 11 bases are shared with TRBD2. The germline V gene has CDR1 MNHEY and CDR2 SVGAGI. CDR3 length: 13 amino acids. J was trimmed by 4 bases and V by 6 bases; bases with no gene match: 2. The DNA for the CDR3 is TGTGCCAGCAGGACTAGCGGGAAGTACGAGCAGTACTTC. It yields the protein CASRTSGKYEQYF.

J is TRBJ1-5 and V is TRBV3-1 (or the pseudogene TRBV3-2), with no clear D. CDR1 and CDR2 from the germline V gene are LGHDT and YNNKEL (reference sequence). The CDR3 loop spans 14 amino acids. V gave up 1 base and J gave up 5 bases, with 9 bases separating them. CDR3 coding DNA: TGTGCCAGCAGCCAAGTTTTTGGGCATCAGCCCCAGCATTTT. Its protein is CASSQVFGHQPQHF.

V is TRBV5-4 and J is TRBJ2-3; 16 bases are a match to TRBD2. In germline, CDR1 is SGHNT, CDR2 YYREEE (reference sequence). V lost 0 bases to trimming and J lost 5 bases; unmatched junction nucleotides: 3. The CDR3 contains 17 residues. The CDR3 DNA is TGTGCCAGCAGCTTGGATGGGACTAGCGGGAGGGGAGATACGCAGTATTTT. It is translated as CASSLDGTSGRGDTQYF.